These T cell receptor beta chains were read from a single sample in a study of monozygotic twins with inflammatory bowel disease. TCRdb re-called the 5' RACE reads; every CDR3 protein appears as one record, without DNA. The clone table shows 150,000 to 200,000 distinct CDR3 sequences, with the ten largest holding roughly 7%. Sequences were obtained from blood. These receptors were obtained from a human donor with ulcerative colitis or Crohn's disease, or a healthy co-twin of an affected twin (not recorded which). The CDR3 runs from the conserved cysteine through the conserved F or W. The order of the fields is CDR3 protein, J gene, V gene, CDR3 length.

CDR3aa: CASSHARGVINSPLHF
j_gene: TRBJ1-6
v_gene: TRBV3-1
len: 16

CDR3aa: CASSVRGVLSTDTQYF
j_gene: TRBJ2-3
v_gene: TRBV5-1
len: 16

CDR3aa: CASSFSRGWYGYTF
j_gene: TRBJ1-2
v_gene: TRBV12-3/TRBV12-4
len: 14

CDR3aa: CSVESASGQPQHF
j_gene: TRBJ1-5
v_gene: TRBV29-1
len: 13

CDR3aa: CASNTDRSDYGYTF
j_gene: TRBJ1-2
v_gene: TRBV5-6
len: 14

CDR3aa: CAWGKQGNQPQHF
j_gene: TRBJ1-5
v_gene: TRBV30
len: 13

CDR3aa: CASSPGPQGETQYF
j_gene: TRBJ2-5
v_gene: TRBV7-2
len: 14

CDR3aa: CASSLGTGAEAFF
j_gene: TRBJ1-1
v_gene: TRBV12-3/TRBV12-4
len: 13

CDR3aa: CSARRGSSYEQYF
j_gene: TRBJ2-7
v_gene: TRBV20-1
len: 13

CDR3aa: CSAPPGINSPLHF
j_gene: TRBJ1-6
v_gene: TRBV20-1
len: 13

CDR3aa: CASSQVRNTGELFF
j_gene: TRBJ2-2
v_gene: TRBV4-3
len: 14

CDR3aa: CASSYERDYSYEQYF
j_gene: TRBJ2-7
v_gene: TRBV7-2
len: 15

CDR3aa: CASSHPPGQVTEAFF
j_gene: TRBJ1-1
v_gene: TRBV3-1
len: 15

CDR3aa: CASSFKGASGNQETQYF
j_gene: TRBJ2-5
v_gene: TRBV7-6
len: 17

CDR3aa: CASSLAVGNAGLEFF
j_gene: TRBJ2-1
v_gene: TRBV4-1
len: 15

CDR3aa: CSAGTDGANYGYTF
j_gene: TRBJ1-2
v_gene: TRBV20-1
len: 14

CDR3aa: CASRSSGTGAYEQYF
j_gene: TRBJ2-7
v_gene: TRBV6-1
len: 15

CDR3aa: CARGVGRPINEQFF
j_gene: TRBJ2-1
v_gene: TRBV2
len: 14

CDR3aa: CASSPRQIYTEAFF
j_gene: TRBJ1-1
v_gene: TRBV5-1
len: 14

CDR3aa: CASSFAVGEKLFF
j_gene: TRBJ1-4
v_gene: TRBV7-9
len: 13

CDR3aa: CASSDPRQGESYEQYF
j_gene: TRBJ2-7
v_gene: TRBV25-1
len: 16

CDR3aa: CATLSPTYEQYF
j_gene: TRBJ2-7
v_gene: TRBV15
len: 12

CDR3aa: CSARDERVVSRGQPQHF
j_gene: TRBJ1-5
v_gene: TRBV20-1
len: 17